These 14 T cell receptor beta chains were sequenced from one sample in a study of vaccination effects on CD4 cells after COVID-19. Sequencing in the ViraFEST assay came after antigen-specific CD4+ T cells had been expanded with viral peptide pools, which were used to stimulate PBMC. Investigators separated out CD4+ T cells once approximately 11 days of culture had passed. The vaccine given was either BNT162b2 or mRNA-1273, in two doses. No antigen is known for these receptors. Sequencing was performed with immunoSEQ multiplex PCR; in TCRdb, only in-frame clones are kept and a portion is missing. The sample carries 70,000 to 85,000 clones, approximately 81% recorded once. Sequencing used CD4+ T cells from PBMCs cultured with HCoV-229E spike peptides, obtained after COVID-19 vaccination. Every receptor here comes from a human donor who received a COVID-19 vaccine.

The rearrangement links TRBV30 to TRBJ2-2; maybe TRBD2 (6 bases). In germline, CDR1 is GTSNPN, CDR2 SVGIG (reference sequence). The V end was cut by 3 bases, the J end by 1 base, with 9 bases between. This CDR3 has 14 amino acids. The CDR3 loop is CAWRKGLNTGELFF. The DNA of the CDR3 is TGTGCCTGGAGAAAGGGACTGAACACCGGGGAGCTGTTTTTT.

To note about this clone: This CDR3 is also generated by other DNA sequences in the sample. This chain links TRBV5-1 with TRBJ2-3; D gene unclear. The CDR3 has 12 amino acids. Trimming shortened V by 2 bases and J by 2 bases, and 3 bases separated the two germline ends. Germline V gene sequence: CDR1 SGHRS, CDR2 YFSETQ. In DNA, the CDR3 is TGCGCCAGCAGCTTAACCACAGATACGCAGTATTTT. As protein: CASSLTTDTQYF. The full variable domain, in which reference TRBV5-1 and TRBJ2-3 provide the parts outside the CDR3, is KAGVTQTPRYLIKTRGQQVTLSCSPISGHRSVSWYQQTPGQGLQFLFEYFSETQRNKGNFPGRFSGRQFSNSRSEMNVSTLELGDSALYLCASSLTTDTQYFGPGTRLTVL.

This chain uses TRBV14 with TRBJ2-5; 7 nucleotides line up with TRBD2. Trimming at V came to 4 bases and at J to 5 bases, leaving 7 bases not matched to a gene. This CDR3 spans 14 amino acids. Per the germline V gene, CDR1 is SGHDN and CDR2 is FVKESK. CDR3 loop: CASSPLNGGETQYF. The CDR3 region has the DNA TGTGCCAGCAGCCCACTCAACGGGGGGGAGACCCAGTACTTC.

This rearrangement joins TRBV29-1 to TRBJ2-5, with a weak D call TRBD2 (5 bases). V lost 7 bases and J lost 4, with 13 bases in between. This CDR3 is built from 12 residues. CDR1 SQVTM and CDR2 ANQGSEA come from the germline V gene. Written as DNA, the CDR3 is TGCAGCGGCAGGACGGGGAGAGAGACCCAGTACTTC. Translated, it gives CSGRTGRETQYF.

The rearrangement uses TRBV29-1 and TRBJ2-5; 7 nucleotides line up with TRBD1. V shed 6 bases and J 2 bases; nucleotides not matched to a gene: 9. The CDR3 consists of 14 residues. Germline V CDR1 and CDR2: SQVTM, ANQGSEA. The CDR3 region is CSVSRDSGQETQYF. CDR3 in DNA: TGCAGCGTCTCCCGGGACAGCGGACAAGAGACCCAGTACTTC.

The CDR3 protein is CASRKGQGAITEAFF. As DNA, the CDR3 is TGTGCCAGCAGAAAAGGACAGGGGGCGATAACTGAAGCTTTCTTT. The chain uses TRBV27 and TRBJ1-1, with 11 nucleotides matching TRBD1. Germline V gene data show CDR1 as MNHEY and CDR2 as SMNVEV (reference sequence). V was pared by 6 bases and J by 5 bases, with 8 bases of the junction left unmatched. The CDR3 spans 15 residues.

The chain recombines TRBV11-1 with TRBJ1-4; possible D gene TRBD1, 5 bases. Per the germline V gene, CDR1 is SGHAT and CDR2 is FQDESV (reference sequence). Deletions cut 5 bases from V and 1 base from J, with 8 bases between. This CDR3 has 14 amino acids. For the CDR3, the DNA is TGTGCCAGCAGCGGAGACAGAACTAATGAAAAACTGTTTTTT. Translating gives CASSGDRTNEKLFF.

The J gene is TRBJ2-4, the V gene TRBV5-5, with D uncertain. This CDR3 region has 15 residues. Germline CDR1 is SGHKS and CDR2 is YYEKEE (reference sequence). V dropped 0 bases and J dropped 0 bases, with 7 bases sitting between them. CDR3 bases: TGTGCCAGCAGCTTGGATCCGATAGCCAAAAACATTCAGTACTTC. It encodes CASSLDPIAKNIQYF.

The chain couples TRBV7-2 to TRBJ1-3; a weak D match, TRBD1 (5 bases). The CDR3 is made up of 18 amino acids. Deletions cut 5 bases from V and 2 bases from J, with 22 bases between. Per germline, CDR1 SGHTA and CDR2 FQGNSA. CDR3 sequence (DNA): TGTGCCAGCAGCACATACGGAGGGGAGGGGAAAACTGGAAACACCATATATTTT. It is translated as CASSTYGGEGKTGNTIYF.

V gene TRBV7-2 combines with J gene TRBJ2-4; 7 bases fit TRBD1. Per germline, CDR1 SGHTA and CDR2 FQGNSA. The length of the CDR3 is 14 residues. J gave up 9 bases and V 2 bases, and 7 bases lay outside the gene matches. This chain's CDR3 is CASSLSGQAGIQYF. In DNA, the CDR3 is TGTGCCAGCAGCTTATCAGGACAGGCGGGCATTCAGTACTTC.

This chain joins TRBV6-2 or TRBV6-3 and TRBJ2-7, with 8 bases identical to TRBD1. Germline loops: CDR1 MNHEY, CDR2 SVGEGT. This CDR3 is 16 amino acids long. J was trimmed by 1 base and V by 5 bases; bases with no gene match: 10. The DNA of the CDR3 is TGTGCCAGCAGTACCCGCAGGACAGGGTATTCCTACGAGCAGTACGTC. Translation: CASSTRRTGYSYEQYV.

This chain links TRBV19 with TRBJ1-5; D gene unclear. This CDR3 region has 13 residues. Trimming removed 5 bases at V and 3 bases at J, with 8 bases between. Germline-derived CDR1 and CDR2 are LNHDA and SQIVND (reference sequence). The CDR3 nucleotides read TGTGCCAGTAGTTTCGGAGACAATCAGCCCCAGCATTTT. It codes for CASSFGDNQPQHF.

J is TRBJ2-1 and V is TRBV6-6; 9 bases match TRBD1. Germline V lookup: CDR1 MNHNY, CDR2 SVGAGI (reference sequence). The CDR3 has 14 amino acids. The V gene end was trimmed by 2 bases and the J gene end by 6 bases; junction bases not matched to a gene: 2. This CDR3 is CASSYRQGGNEQFF. CDR3 sequence (DNA): TGTGCCAGCAGTTACCGACAGGGGGGCAATGAGCAGTTCTTC.

The chain employs TRBV19 and TRBJ1-2; D is undetermined. CDR1 is LNHDA and CDR2 is SQIVND in the germline V gene (reference sequence). V was trimmed by 0 bases and J by 0 bases, leaving 11 bases between them. The CDR3 length is 16 residues. The CDR3 sequence: CASSIDRAASNYGYTF. For the CDR3, the DNA is TGTGCCAGTAGTATAGATCGGGCAGCCTCTAACTATGGCTACACCTTC. The variable domain in full, with the rest retrieved from reference TRBV19 and TRBJ1-2, is DGGITQSPKYLFRKEGQNVTLSCEQNLNHDAMYWYRQDPGQGLRLIYYSQIVNDFQKGDIAEGYSVSREKKESFPLTVTSAQKNPTAFYLCASSIDRAASNYGYTFGSGTRLTVV.